This T cell receptor (beta chain) came from a study of blood T cell repertoires in COVID-19. On the study more broadly: T cells, B-cell-depleted T cells, or PBMCs supplied cDNA or gDNA.

In the original workflow: The authors estimated nucleated cell counts from reference gene primer amplification. Measured with immunoSEQ multiplex PCR; TCRdb has only the in-frame clones, and not every one. V and J calls and clone size are given by that table; D and trimming were obtained from the DNA. Among roughly 340,000 clones listed, approximately 89% were seen once. Germline V gene data show CDR1 as LGHNA and CDR2 as YSLEER. CDR3 length equals 15 residues. V dropped 0 bases and J dropped 0 bases, with 7 bases sitting between them. Material for sequencing was peripheral blood. The receptor's source is a young woman who had recovered from COVID-19. V usage is TRBV4-3 and J usage is TRBJ2-3, with D possibly matching TRBD2 (5 bases). CDR3 sequence reads: CASSQERVSTDTQYF. CDR3 DNA: TGCGCCAGCAGCCAAGAGAGGGTTAGCACAGATACGCAGTATTTT.